This T cell receptor beta chain derives from a study of T cells in Graves' hyperthyroidism and ophthalmopathy. TCR beta CDR3 sequences were amplified from RNA transcripts. The TCR CDR3 was amplified in a first-round RT-PCR using the HTBI primer set. One entry per CDR3 protein, called by TCRdb with MiXCR from the multiplex PCR reads. This sample has about 610,000 distinct CDR3 sequences, with about 15% found just once. This clonotype showed up many times. V was trimmed by 3 bases and J by 0 bases, leaving 9 bases between them. Germline V gives CDR1 DFQATT, CDR2 SNEGSKA (reference sequence). The CDR3 is 13 residues long.

Sequencing was done on a sample of blood. This sequence originates from a woman between 40 and 50 years old with Graves' ophthalmopathy. The chain couples TRBV20-1 to TRBJ2-7, with D tentatively TRBD1 (6 bases). The CDR3 loop reads CSASRDNSYEQYF. Here the CDR3 DNA reads TGCAGTGCTAGCCGGGACAACTCCTACGAGCAGTACTTC.